The clone carrying this T cell receptor beta chain was picked up a small number of times. The data stem from a study of blood T cell repertoires in COVID-19. The CDR3 totals 15 residues. The J segment lost 3 bases and the V segment lost 1 base, leaving 4 bases of the junction unmatched. Germline V gives CDR1 KGHSH, CDR2 LQKENI. The protocol was immunoSEQ multiplex PCR, while the TCRdb copy is restricted to in-frame clones and leaves out a portion. This table has 180,000 or so clones, more than 75% appearing once. The receptor was isolated from a woman of 80 years or more with acute or convalescent COVID-19. The rearrangement joins TRBV18 to TRBJ1-1; 8 bases line up with TRBD1. The source material was peripheral blood. In nucleotides, the CDR3 is TGTGCCAGCTCACCACTTGACAGGGGCGACACTGAAGCTTTCTTT. This encodes CASSPLDRGDTEAFF. The variable domain in full, completed from reference TRBV18 and TRBJ1-1, reads NAGVMQNPRHLVRRRGQEARLRCSPMKGHSHVYWYRQLPEEGLKFMVYLQKENIIDESGMPKERFSAEFPKEGPSILRIQQVVRGDSAAYFCASSPLDRGDTEAFFGQGTRLTVV.